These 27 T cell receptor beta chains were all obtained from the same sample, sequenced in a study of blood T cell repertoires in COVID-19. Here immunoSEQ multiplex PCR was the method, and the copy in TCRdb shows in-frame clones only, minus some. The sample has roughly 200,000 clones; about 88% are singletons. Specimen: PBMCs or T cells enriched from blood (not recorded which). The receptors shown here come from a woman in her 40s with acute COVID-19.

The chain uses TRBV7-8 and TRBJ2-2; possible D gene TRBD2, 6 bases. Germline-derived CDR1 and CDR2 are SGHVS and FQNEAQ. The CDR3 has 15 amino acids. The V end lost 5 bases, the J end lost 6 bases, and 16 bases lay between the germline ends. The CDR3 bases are TGTGCCAGCAGCCCCGCCCTGGTAGCGGCCGGGGAGCTGTTTTTT. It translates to CASSPALVAAGELFF. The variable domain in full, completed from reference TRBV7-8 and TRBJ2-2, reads GAGVSQSPRYKVAKRGQDVALRCDPISGHVSLFWYQQALGQGPEFLTYFQNEAQLDKSGLPSDRFFAERPEGSVSTLKIQRTQQEDSAVYLCASSPALVAAGELFFGEGSRLTVL.

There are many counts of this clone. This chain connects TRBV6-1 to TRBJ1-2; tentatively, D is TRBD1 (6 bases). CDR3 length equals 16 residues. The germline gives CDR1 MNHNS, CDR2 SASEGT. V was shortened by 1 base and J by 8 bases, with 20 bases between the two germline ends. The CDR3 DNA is TGTGCCAGCAGTGAAGAGGGCTGGCTGGGGGCGCGGGGCTACACCTTC. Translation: CASSEEGWLGARGYTF.

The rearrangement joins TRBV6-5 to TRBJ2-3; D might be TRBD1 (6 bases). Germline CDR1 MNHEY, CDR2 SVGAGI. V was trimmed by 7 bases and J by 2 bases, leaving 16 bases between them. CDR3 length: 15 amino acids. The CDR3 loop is CASMPDRRITDTQYF. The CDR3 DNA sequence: TGTGCCAGCATGCCCGACAGGAGAATCACAGATACGCAGTATTTT.

The chain's CDR3 is CASSAGQGAAWKEAFF. Here the CDR3 DNA reads TGTGCCAGCAGTGCCGGACAGGGGGCCGCCTGGAAGGAAGCTTTCTTT. The chain links TRBV28 to TRBJ1-1; 11 nucleotides line up with TRBD1. The CDR3 loop spans 16 amino acids. J was trimmed by 8 bases and V by 5 bases; bases with no gene match: 13. Germline CDR1 and CDR2: MDHEN and SYDVKM.

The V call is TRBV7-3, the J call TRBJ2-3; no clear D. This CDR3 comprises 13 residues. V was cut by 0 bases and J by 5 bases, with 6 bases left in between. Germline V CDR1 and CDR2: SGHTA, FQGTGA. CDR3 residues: CASSLTIGDTQYF. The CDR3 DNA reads TGTGCCAGCAGCTTAACTATCGGAGATACGCAGTATTTT. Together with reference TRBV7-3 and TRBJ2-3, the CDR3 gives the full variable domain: GAGVSQTPSNKVTEKGKYVELRCDPISGHTALYWYRQSLGQGPEFLIYFQGTGAADDSGLPNDRFFAVRPEGSVSTLKIQRTERGDSAVYLCASSLTIGDTQYFGPGTRLTVL.

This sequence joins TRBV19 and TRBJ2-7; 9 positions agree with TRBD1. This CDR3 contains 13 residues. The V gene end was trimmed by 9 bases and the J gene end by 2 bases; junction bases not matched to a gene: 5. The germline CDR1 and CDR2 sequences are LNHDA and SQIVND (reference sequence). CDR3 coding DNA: TGTGCCAGCGCCGGGACAGGGCCCTACGAGCAGTACTTC. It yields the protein CASAGTGPYEQYF.

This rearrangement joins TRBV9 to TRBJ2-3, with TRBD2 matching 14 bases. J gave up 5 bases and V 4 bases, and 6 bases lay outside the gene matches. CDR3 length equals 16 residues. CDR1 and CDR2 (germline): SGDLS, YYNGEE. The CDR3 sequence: CASSIGTSGSKDTQYF. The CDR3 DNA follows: TGTGCCAGCAGCATCGGGACTAGCGGGAGTAAAGATACGCAGTATTTT. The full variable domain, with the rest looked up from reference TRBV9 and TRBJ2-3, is DSGVTQTPKHLITATGQRVTLRCSPRSGDLSVYWYQQSLDQGLQFLIQYYNGEERAKGNILERFSAQQFPDLHSELNLSSLELGDSALYFCASSIGTSGSKDTQYFGPGTRLTVL.

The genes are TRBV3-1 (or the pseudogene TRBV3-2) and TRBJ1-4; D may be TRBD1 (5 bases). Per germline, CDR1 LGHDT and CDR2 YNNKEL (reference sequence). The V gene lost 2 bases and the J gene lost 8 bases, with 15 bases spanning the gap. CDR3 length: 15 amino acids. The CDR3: CASSQRRQISEKLFF. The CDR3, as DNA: TGTGCCAGCAGCCAACGCAGACAGATCTCGGAAAAACTGTTTTTT.

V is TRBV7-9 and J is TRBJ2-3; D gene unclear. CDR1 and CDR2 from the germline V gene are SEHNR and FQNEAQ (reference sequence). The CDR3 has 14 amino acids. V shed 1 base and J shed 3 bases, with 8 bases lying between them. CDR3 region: CASSLDPRTDTQYF. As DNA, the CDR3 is TGTGCCAGCAGCTTAGACCCACGGACAGATACGCAGTATTTT.

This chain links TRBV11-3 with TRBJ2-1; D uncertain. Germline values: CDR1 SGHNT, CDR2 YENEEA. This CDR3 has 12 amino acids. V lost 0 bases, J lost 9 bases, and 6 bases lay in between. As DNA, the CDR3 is TGTGCCAGCAGCTTAGATGGGCTTGAGCAGTTCTTC. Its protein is CASSLDGLEQFF.

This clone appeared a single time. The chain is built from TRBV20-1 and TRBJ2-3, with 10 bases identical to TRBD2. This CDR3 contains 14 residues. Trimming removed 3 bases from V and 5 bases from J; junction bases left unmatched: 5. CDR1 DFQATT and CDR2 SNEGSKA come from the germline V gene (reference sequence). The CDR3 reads CSASERGGRDTQYF. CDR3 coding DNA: TGCAGTGCTAGTGAGCGGGGGGGCCGAGATACGCAGTATTTT.

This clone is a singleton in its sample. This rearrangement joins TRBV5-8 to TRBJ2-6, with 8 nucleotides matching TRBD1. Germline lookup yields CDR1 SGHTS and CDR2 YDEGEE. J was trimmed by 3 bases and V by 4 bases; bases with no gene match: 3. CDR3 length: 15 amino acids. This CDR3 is CASSGTGGGANVLTF. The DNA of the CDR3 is TGTGCCAGCAGCGGAACAGGGGGTGGGGCCAACGTCCTGACTTTC. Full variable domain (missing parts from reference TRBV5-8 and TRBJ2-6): EAGVTQSPTHLIKTRGQQATLRCSPISGHTSVYWYQQALGLGLQFLLWYDEGEERNRGNFPPRFSGRQFPNYSSELNVNALELEDSALYLCASSGTGGGANVLTFGAGSRLTVL.

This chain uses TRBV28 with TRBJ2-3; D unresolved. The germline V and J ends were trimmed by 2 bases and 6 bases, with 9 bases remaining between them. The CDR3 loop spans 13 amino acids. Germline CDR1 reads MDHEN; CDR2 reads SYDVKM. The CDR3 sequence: CASSLPGPDTQYF. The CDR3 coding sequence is TGTGCCAGCAGTTTACCAGGTCCCGATACGCAGTATTTT.

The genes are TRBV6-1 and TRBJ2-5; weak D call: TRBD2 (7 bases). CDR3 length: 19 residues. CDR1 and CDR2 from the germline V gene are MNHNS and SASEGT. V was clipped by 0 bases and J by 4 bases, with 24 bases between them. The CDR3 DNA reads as TGTGCCAGCAGTGAAGCGGGGGGGGCCCCCTCTTCTTGGGGAGAGACCCAGTACTTC. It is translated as CASSEAGGAPSSWGETQYF.

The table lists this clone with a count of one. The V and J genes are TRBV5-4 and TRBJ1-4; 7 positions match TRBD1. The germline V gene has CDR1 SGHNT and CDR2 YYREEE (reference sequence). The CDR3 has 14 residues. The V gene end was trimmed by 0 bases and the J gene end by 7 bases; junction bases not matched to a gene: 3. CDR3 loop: CASSLDRGGEKLFF. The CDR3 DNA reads TGTGCCAGCAGCTTGGACAGGGGCGGTGAAAAACTGTTTTTT.

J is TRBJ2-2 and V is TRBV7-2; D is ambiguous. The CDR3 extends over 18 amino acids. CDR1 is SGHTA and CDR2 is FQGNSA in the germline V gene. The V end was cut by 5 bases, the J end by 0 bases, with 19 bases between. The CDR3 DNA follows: TGTGCCAGCAGCCTTTCCCAATCTAGAGTATCGAACACCGGGGAGCTGTTTTTT. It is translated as CASSLSQSRVSNTGELFF.

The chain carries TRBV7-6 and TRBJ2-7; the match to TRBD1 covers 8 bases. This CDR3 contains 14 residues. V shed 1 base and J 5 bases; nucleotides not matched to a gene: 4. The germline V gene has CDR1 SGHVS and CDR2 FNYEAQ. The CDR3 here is CASSLGTGFHEQYF. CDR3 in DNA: TGTGCCAGCAGCTTAGGGACAGGGTTCCACGAGCAGTACTTC.

This CDR3 reads CTSSLDRTSGSGTQYF. The CDR3 bases are TGTACCAGCAGCTTAGATCGGACTAGCGGGTCAGGTACGCAGTATTTT. This rearrangement joins TRBV7-2 to TRBJ2-3, with 11 bases fitting TRBD2. The CDR3 is made up of 16 amino acids. Germline values: CDR1 SGHTA, CDR2 FQGNSA. V lost 1 base to trimming and J lost 8 bases; unmatched junction nucleotides: 8.

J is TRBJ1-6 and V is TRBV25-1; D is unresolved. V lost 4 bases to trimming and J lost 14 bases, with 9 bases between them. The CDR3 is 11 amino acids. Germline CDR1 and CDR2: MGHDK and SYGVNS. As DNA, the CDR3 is TGTGCCAGCAGTGCCCTCGGGGCCCTCCACTTT. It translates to CASSALGALHF. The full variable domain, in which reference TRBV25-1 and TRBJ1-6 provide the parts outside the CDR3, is EADIYQTPRYLVIGTGKKITLECSQTMGHDKMYWYQQDPGMELHLIHYSYGVNSTEKGDLSSESTVSRIRTEHFPLTLESARPSHTSQYLCASSALGALHFGNGTRLTVT.

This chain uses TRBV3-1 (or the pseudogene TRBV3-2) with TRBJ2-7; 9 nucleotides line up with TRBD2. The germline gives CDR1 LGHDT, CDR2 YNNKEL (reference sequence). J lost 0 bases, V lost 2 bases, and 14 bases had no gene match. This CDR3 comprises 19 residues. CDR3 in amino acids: CASSQKGGALTSGSYEQYF. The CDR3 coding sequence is TGTGCCAGCAGCCAAAAGGGGGGGGCGTTGACTAGCGGCTCCTACGAGCAGTACTTC.

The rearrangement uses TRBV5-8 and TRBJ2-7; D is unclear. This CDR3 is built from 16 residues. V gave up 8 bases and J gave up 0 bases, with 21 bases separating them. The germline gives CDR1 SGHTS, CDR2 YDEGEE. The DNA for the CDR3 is TGTGCCAGTAGTCTGGTGGGCACGGTGAGCTCCTACGAGCAGTACTTC. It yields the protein CASSLVGTVSSYEQYF. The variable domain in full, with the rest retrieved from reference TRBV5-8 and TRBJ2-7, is EAGVTQSPTHLIKTRGQQATLRCSPISGHTSVYWYQQALGLGLQFLLWYDEGEERNRGNFPPRFSGRQFPNYSSELNVNALELEDSALYLCASSLVGTVSSYEQYFGPGTRLTVT.

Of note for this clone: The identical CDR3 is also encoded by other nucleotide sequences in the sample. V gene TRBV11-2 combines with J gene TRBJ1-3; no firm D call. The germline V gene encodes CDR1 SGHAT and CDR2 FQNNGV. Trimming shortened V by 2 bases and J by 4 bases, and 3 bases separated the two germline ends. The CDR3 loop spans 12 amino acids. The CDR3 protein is CASSLSGNTIYF. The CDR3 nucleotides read TGTGCCAGCAGCTTATCGGGAAACACCATATATTTT.

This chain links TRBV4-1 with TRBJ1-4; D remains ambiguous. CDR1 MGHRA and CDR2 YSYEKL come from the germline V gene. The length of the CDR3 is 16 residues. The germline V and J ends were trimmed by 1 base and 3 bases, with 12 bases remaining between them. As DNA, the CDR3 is TGCGCCAGCAGCCAAGTAGGAGGGTATTCTAATGAAAAACTGTTTTTT. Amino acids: CASSQVGGYSNEKLFF.

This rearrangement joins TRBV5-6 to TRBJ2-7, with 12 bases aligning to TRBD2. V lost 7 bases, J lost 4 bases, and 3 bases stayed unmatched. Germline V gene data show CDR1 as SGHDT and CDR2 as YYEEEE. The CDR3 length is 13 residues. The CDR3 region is CASRLAGEYEQYF. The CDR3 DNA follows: TGTGCCAGCCGACTAGCGGGGGAATACGAGCAGTACTTC.

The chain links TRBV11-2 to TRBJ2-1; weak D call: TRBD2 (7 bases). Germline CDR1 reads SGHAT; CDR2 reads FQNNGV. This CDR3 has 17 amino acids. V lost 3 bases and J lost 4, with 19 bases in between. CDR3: CASSFPRGRGAYNEQFF. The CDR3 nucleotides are TGTGCCAGCAGCTTCCCCCGGGGGAGGGGGGCTTACAATGAGCAGTTCTTC.

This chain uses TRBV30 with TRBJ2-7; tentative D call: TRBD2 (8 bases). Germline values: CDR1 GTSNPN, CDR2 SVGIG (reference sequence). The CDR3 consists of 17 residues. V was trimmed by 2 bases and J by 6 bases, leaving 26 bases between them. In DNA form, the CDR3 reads TGTGCCTGGAGTCGGCCTGGGGACAGCGGGAGAGTTGGCGAGCAGTACTTC. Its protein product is CAWSRPGDSGRVGEQYF. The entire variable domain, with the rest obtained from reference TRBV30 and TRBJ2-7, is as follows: SQTIHQWPATLVQPVGSPLSLECTVEGTSNPNLYWYRQAAGRGLQLLFYSVGIGQISSEVPQNLSASRPQDRQFILSSKKLLLSDSGFYLCAWSRPGDSGRVGEQYFGPGTRLTVT.

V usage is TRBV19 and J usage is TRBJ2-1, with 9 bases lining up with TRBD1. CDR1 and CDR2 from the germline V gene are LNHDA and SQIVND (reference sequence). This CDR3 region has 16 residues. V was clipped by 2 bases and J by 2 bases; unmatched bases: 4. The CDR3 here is CASSISTGGPYNEQFF. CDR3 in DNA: TGTGCCAGTAGTATAAGTACAGGGGGCCCCTACAATGAGCAGTTCTTC.